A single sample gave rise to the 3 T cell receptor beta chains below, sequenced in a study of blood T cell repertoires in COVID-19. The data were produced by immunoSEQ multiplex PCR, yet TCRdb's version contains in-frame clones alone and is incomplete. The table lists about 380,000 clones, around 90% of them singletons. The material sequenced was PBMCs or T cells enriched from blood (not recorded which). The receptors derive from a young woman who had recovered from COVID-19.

The CDR3 reads CASSLASEEYF. Written as DNA, the CDR3 is TGTGCCAGCAGCTTAGCGTCTGAGGAGTACTTC. The rearrangement joins TRBV7-9 to TRBJ2-7; D not resolved. There are 11 residues in the CDR3. Trimming shortened V by 0 bases and J by 11 bases, and 8 bases separated the two germline ends. CDR1 is SEHNR, CDR2 FQNEAQ, per germline (reference sequence).

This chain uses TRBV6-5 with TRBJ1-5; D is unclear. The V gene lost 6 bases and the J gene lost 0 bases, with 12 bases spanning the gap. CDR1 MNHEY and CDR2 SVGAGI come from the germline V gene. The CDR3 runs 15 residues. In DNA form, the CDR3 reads TGTGCCAGCAGACAGATTGCTGATAGCAATCAGCCCCAGCATTTT. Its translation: CASRQIADSNQPQHF.

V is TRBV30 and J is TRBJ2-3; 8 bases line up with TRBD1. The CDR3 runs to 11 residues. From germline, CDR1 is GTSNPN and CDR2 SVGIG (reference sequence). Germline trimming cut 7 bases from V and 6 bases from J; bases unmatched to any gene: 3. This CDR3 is CASQGADTQYF. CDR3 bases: TGTGCCTCCCAGGGGGCGGATACGCAGTATTTT. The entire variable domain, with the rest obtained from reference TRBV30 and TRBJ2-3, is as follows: SQTIHQWPATLVQPVGSPLSLECTVEGTSNPNLYWYRQAAGRGLQLLFYSVGIGQISSEVPQNLSASRPQDRQFILSSKKLLLSDSGFYLCASQGADTQYFGPGTRLTVL.